This TCR beta chain was captured in a study of radiotherapy plus CTLA-4 blockade in lung cancer. Germline V gene data show CDR1 as SGHTA and CDR2 as FQGNSA. V gave up 3 bases and J gave up 6 bases; unmatched junction bases: 10. The CDR3 is 17 residues long. Using immunoSEQ multiplex PCR, the repertoire was profiled, and TCRdb retains in-frame clones only, with some absent. The table lists tens of thousands of clones, roughly 80% of them singletons, with around 7.5% in the top ten. The sequence was collected from a human donor with non-small cell lung cancer who had stable disease on radiotherapy plus ipilimumab. The chain recombines TRBV7-2 with TRBJ2-3; 12 bases fit TRBD2. The source material was peripheral blood, sampled from a patient treated with radiotherapy plus ipilimumab. The DNA of the CDR3 is TGTGCCAGCAGCTTCCTACTAGCGGGGGGACGGTCGGATACGCAGTATTTT. It yields the protein CASSFLLAGGRSDTQYF.